Given below is one T cell receptor (beta chain) in context. CDR1 and CDR2 (germline): MDHEN, SYDVKM. The CDR3 is 15 amino acids. Trimming left V 5 bases short and J 0 bases short, with 12 bases between. These data come from a study of blood T cell repertoires in COVID-19. Study background: Material from acute and convalescent COVID-19 was sourced from the United States, Italy and Spain. Sources were T cells, B-cell-depleted T cells, or PBMCs; the material itself was cDNA or gDNA.

Authors' data handling: Reference gene primer amplification gave nucleated cell count estimates. Sequencing used immunoSEQ multiplex PCR; TCRdb keeps in-frame clones, though not all of them. The V and J calls and clone size come from that table; D and trimming were worked out from the DNA. The top ten clones hold approximately 2% of a sample with over 150,000 clones, under 90% of them seen once. The sequencing sample was made of peripheral blood. The rearrangement joins TRBV28 to TRBJ2-3; tentatively, D is TRBD1 (6 bases). This sequence originates from a woman aged 80 or over with acute or convalescent COVID-19. The CDR3 DNA follows: TGTGCCAGCAGTCCCTTCGGGACAAGCACAGATACGCAGTATTTT. Its translation is CASSPFGTSTDTQYF.